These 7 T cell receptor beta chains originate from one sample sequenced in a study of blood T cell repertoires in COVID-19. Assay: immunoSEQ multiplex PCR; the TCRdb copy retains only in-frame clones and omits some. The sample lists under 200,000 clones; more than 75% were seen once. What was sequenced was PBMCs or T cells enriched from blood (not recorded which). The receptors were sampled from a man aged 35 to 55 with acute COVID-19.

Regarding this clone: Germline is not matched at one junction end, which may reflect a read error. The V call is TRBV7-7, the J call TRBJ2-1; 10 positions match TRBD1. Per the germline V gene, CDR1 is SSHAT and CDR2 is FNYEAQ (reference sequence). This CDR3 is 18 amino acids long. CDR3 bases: TGTGCTAGCAGCTTAGGATGGACAGGGGGGGGAACCTACAATGAGCAGTTCTTC. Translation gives CASSLGWTGGGTYNEQFF.

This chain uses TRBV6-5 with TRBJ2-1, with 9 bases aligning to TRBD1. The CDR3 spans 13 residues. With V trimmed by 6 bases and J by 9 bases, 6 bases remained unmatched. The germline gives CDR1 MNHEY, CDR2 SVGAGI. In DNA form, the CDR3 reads TGTGCCAGCAGGGGGACAGGGCAGGGTGAGCAGTTCTTC. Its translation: CASRGTGQGEQFF.

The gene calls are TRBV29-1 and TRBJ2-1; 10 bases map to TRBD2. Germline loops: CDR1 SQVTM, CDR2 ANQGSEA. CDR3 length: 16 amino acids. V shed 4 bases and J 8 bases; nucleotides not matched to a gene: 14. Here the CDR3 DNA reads TGCAGCGTTGGACATCGGTATCCTAGCGGGAGACATGAGCAGTTCTTC. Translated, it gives CSVGHRYPSGRHEQFF.

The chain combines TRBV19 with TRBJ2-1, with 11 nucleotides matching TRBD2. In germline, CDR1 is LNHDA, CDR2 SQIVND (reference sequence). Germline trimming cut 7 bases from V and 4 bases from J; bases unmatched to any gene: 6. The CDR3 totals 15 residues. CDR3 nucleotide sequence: TGTGCCAGTACCTTACTAGCGGGAGTTTACAATGAGCAGTTCTTC. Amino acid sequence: CASTLLAGVYNEQFF.

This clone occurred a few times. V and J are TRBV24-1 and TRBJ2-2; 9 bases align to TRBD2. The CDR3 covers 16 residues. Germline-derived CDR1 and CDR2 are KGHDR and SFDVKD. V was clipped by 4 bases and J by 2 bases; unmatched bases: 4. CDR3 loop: CATSDRGLANTGELFF. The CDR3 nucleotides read TGTGCCACCAGTGACCGGGGACTAGCTAACACCGGGGAGCTGTTTTTT.

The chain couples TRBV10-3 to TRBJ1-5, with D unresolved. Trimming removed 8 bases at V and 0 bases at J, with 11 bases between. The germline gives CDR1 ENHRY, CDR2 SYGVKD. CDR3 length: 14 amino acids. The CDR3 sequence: CAIGQDYSNQPQHF. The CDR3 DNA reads TGTGCCATCGGGCAGGATTATAGCAATCAGCCCCAGCATTTT.

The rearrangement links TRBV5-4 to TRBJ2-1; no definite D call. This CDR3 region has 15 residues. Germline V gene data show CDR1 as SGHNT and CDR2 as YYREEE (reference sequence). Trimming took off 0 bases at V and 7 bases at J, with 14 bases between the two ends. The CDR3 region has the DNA TGTGCCAGCAGCTTGGGACTTCTACACGGGAATGAGCAGTTCTTC. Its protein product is CASSLGLLHGNEQFF.